This T cell receptor (beta chain) was observed in a study of technical replicates of blood from a few donors. The protocol was immunoSEQ multiplex PCR, while the TCRdb copy is restricted to in-frame clones and leaves out a portion. The data contain tens of thousands of clones, approximately 98% of them singletons. The V and J ends lost 6 bases and 5 bases, in that order; junction bases with no gene match: 5. The germline V gene has CDR1 SGHTS and CDR2 YDEGEE. This CDR3 region has 13 residues. The genes are TRBV5-8 and TRBJ2-5, with 9 bases lining up with TRBD1. This TCR derives from a human donor in good health. Sequenced material: T cells isolated from PBMCs. The CDR3 nucleotides read TGTGCCAGCATATTCGACAGGGGGGAGACCCAGTACTTC. Translation gives CASIFDRGETQYF. The entire variable domain, with the rest obtained from reference TRBV5-8 and TRBJ2-5, is as follows: EAGVTQSPTHLIKTRGQQATLRCSPISGHTSVYWYQQALGLGLQFLLWYDEGEERNRGNFPPRFSGRQFPNYSSELNVNALELEDSALYLCASIFDRGETQYFGPGTRLLVL.